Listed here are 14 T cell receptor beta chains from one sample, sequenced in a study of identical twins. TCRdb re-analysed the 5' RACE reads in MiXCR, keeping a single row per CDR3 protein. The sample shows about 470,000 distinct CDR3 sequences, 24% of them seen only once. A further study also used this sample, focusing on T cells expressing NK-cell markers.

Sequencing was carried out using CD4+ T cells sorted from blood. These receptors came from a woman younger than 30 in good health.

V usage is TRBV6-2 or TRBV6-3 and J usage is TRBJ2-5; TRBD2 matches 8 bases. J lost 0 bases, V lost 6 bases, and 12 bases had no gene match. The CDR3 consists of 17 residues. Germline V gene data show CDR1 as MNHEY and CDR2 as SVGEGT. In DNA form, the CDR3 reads TGTGCCAGCAGCCGCCGGCTTAAGCGGGAGTACCAAGAGACCCAGTACTTC. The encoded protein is CASSRRLKREYQETQYF.

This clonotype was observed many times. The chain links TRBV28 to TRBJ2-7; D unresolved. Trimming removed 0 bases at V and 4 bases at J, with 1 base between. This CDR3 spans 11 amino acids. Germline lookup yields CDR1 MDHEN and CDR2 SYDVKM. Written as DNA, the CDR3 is TGTGCCAGCAGTTTATGGTACGAGCAGTACTTC. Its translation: CASSLWYEQYF.

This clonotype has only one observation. This chain's CDR3 is CASRAQGAYYNEQFF. The CDR3 coding sequence is TGTGCCAGCAGGGCCCAGGGGGCTTACTACAATGAGCAGTTCTTC. The chain links TRBV11-2 to TRBJ2-1; TRBD1 matches at 8 bases. J was trimmed by 3 bases and V by 6 bases; bases with no gene match: 7. CDR3 length equals 15 residues. Per the germline V gene, CDR1 is SGHAT and CDR2 is FQNNGV. The full variable domain, with the rest looked up from reference TRBV11-2 and TRBJ2-1, is EAGVAQSPRYKIIEKRQSVAFWCNPISGHATLYWYQQILGQGPKLLIQFQNNGVVDDSQLPKDRFSAERLKGVDSTLKIQPAKLEDSAVYLCASRAQGAYYNEQFFGPGTRLTVL.

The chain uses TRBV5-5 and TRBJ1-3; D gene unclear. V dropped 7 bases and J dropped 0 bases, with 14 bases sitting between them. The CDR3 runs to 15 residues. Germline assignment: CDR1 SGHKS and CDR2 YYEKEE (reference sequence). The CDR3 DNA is TGTGCCAGCCGATCAAAACTGCACTCTGGAAACACCATATATTTT. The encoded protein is CASRSKLHSGNTIYF.

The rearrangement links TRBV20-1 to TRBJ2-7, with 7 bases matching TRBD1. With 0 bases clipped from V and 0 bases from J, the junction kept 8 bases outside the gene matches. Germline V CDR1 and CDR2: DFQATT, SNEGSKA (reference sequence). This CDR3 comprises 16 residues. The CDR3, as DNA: TGCAGTGCTAGAGACCAGACAGGGAGAAGCTCCTACGAGCAGTACTTC. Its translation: CSARDQTGRSSYEQYF.

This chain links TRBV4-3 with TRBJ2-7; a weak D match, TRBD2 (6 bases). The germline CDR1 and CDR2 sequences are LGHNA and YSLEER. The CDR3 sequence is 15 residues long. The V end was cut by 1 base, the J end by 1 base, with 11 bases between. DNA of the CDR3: TGCGCCAGCAGCCAAGCTTTCGGGAGATCCTACGAGCAGTACTTC. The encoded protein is CASSQAFGRSYEQYF.

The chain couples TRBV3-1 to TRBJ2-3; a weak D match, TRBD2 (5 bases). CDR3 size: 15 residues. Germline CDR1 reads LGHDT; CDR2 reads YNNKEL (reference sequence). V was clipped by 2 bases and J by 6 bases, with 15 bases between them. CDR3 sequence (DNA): TGTGCCAGCAGCCAATCTAGCCTAACGGGGGATACGCAGTATTTT. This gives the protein CASSQSSLTGDTQYF.

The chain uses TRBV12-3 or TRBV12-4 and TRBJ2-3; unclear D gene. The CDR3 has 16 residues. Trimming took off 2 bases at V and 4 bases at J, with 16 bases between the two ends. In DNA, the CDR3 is TGTGCCAGCAGTTTAATGGCGGTCCGGGCCGCAGATACGCAGTATTTT. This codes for CASSLMAVRAADTQYF.

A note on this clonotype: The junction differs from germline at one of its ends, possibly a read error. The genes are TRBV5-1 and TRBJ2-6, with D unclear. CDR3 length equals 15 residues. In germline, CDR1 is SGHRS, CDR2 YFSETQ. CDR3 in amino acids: CASSLGSLGVNVLTF. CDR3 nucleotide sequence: TGCGCCAGCAGCTTGGGCAGCCTTGGGGTCAACGTCCTGACTTTC.

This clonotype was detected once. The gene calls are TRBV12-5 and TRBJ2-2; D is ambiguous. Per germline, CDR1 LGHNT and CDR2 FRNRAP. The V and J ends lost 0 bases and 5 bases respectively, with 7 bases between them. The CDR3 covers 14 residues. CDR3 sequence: CASGLVTGTGELFF. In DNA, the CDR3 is TGTGCTAGTGGTTTGGTAACTGGAACCGGGGAGCTGTTTTTT.

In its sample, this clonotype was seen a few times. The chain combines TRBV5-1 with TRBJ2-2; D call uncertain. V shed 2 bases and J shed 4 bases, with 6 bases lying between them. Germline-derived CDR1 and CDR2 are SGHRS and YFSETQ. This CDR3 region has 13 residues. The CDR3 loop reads CASSLQSTGELFF. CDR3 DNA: TGCGCCAGCAGCTTACAGTCCACCGGGGAGCTGTTTTTT.

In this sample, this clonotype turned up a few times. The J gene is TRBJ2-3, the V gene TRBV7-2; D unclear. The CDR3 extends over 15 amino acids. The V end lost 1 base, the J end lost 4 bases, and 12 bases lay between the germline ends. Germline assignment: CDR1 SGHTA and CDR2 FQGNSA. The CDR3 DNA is TGTGCCAGCAGCTTAGTCAGCAATCCCCCAGATACGCAGTATTTT. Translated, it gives CASSLVSNPPDTQYF.

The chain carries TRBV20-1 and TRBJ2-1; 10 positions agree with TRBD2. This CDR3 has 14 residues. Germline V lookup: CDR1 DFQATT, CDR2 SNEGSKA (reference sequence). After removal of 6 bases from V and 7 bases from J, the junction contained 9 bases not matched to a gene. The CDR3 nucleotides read TGCAGTGCGTCCCTAGCGGGAGCTAGGAATGAGCAGTTCTTC. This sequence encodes CSASLAGARNEQFF.

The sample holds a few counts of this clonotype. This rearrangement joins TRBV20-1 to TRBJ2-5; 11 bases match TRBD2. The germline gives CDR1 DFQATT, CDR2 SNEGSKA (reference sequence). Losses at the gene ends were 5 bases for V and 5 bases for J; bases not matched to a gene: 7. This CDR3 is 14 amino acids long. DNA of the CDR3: TGCAGTGCTCTTAGCGGGAGGGCCCGGGAGACCCAGTACTTC. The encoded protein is CSALSGRARETQYF.